Listed below are T cell receptor beta chains from one sample, sequenced in a study of cytomegalovirus exposure and HLA in healthy donors. Data came from immunoSEQ multiplex PCR; TCRdb stores just in-frame clones and leaves some out. Altogether 100,000 to 150,000 clones are present, roughly 80% being singletons, with the ten largest covering 1.2%. The specimen was PBMCs. Receptor source: a girl aged 2 to 9 in good health and CMV-seronegative. CDR3s include the opening cysteine and the closing phenylalanine or tryptophan. The order of the fields is D gene, J gene, clone size, V gene, CDR3 DNA, CDR3 protein. D genes are given only for firm matches. Not every row has a clone size; where given, it reads once, few, many or a size class.

d_call: -
j_call: TRBJ2-7
clone_size: -
v_call: TRBV6-1
cdr3_nt: TGTGCCAGCAGTCGATTCAGGGAAACCTACGAGCAGTACTTC
cdr3_aa: CASSRFRETYEQYF

d_call: TRBD1
j_call: TRBJ2-7
clone_size: -
v_call: TRBV5-1
cdr3_nt: TGCGCCAGCAGCGGCGGGACAGGGCCCTACGACGAGCAGTACTTC
cdr3_aa: CASSGGTGPYDEQYF

d_call: TRBD2
j_call: TRBJ2-7
clone_size: few
v_call: TRBV4-1
cdr3_nt: TGCGCCAGCAGCAACCCCTTGGGGGGGAGCTCCTACGAGCAGTACTTC
cdr3_aa: CASSNPLGGSSYEQYF

d_call: TRBD1
j_call: TRBJ2-7
clone_size: -
v_call: TRBV4-3
cdr3_nt: TGCGCCAGCAGCCGGGGCACGGGGCAGGGGGCCTACGAGCAGTACTTC
cdr3_aa: CASSRGTGQGAYEQYF

d_call: TRBD1
j_call: TRBJ1-5
clone_size: -
v_call: TRBV6-5
cdr3_nt: TGTGCCAGCAGTTACTCGAGGGGGCAGAATCAGCCCCAGCATTTT
cdr3_aa: CASSYSRGQNQPQHF

d_call: -
j_call: TRBJ1-2
clone_size: -
v_call: TRBV11-2
cdr3_nt: TGTGCCAGCAGCTCCCCGGGGGGCTATGGCTACACCTTC
cdr3_aa: CASSSPGGYGYTF

d_call: -
j_call: TRBJ1-2
clone_size: -
v_call: TRBV27
cdr3_nt: TGTGCCAGCAGTTTAGCGGCGGGGGCCGGGGATAGCTACACCTTC
cdr3_aa: CASSLAAGAGDSYTF

d_call: -
j_call: TRBJ1-2
clone_size: -
v_call: TRBV4-1
cdr3_nt: TGCGCCAGCAGCCAAGATCGCGGGGGGGGCTATGGCTACACCTTC
cdr3_aa: CASSQDRGGGYGYTF

d_call: -
j_call: TRBJ2-7
clone_size: few
v_call: TRBV4-3
cdr3_nt: TGCGCCAGCAGCCAAGATTCAGGGGTCGAGCAGTACTTC
cdr3_aa: CASSQDSGVEQYF

d_call: TRBD1
j_call: TRBJ1-5
clone_size: -
v_call: TRBV6-1
cdr3_nt: TGTGCCAGCAGAGAGACAGGGGAGCAGCCCCAGCATTTT
cdr3_aa: CASRETGEQPQHF

d_call: -
j_call: TRBJ1-2
clone_size: -
v_call: TRBV15
cdr3_nt: TGTGCCACCAGCAGAGATCCTTCGAGCCAGGGTGAAGGCTACACCTTC
cdr3_aa: CATSRDPSSQGEGYTF

d_call: TRBD2
j_call: TRBJ2-7
clone_size: -
v_call: TRBV27
cdr3_nt: TGTGCCAGCAGCCAAGCTTCGGGAGGGTTCTACGAGCAGTACTTC
cdr3_aa: CASSQASGGFYEQYF

d_call: TRBD1
j_call: TRBJ1-2
clone_size: few
v_call: TRBV4-1
cdr3_nt: TGCGCCAGCAGCCAATTTTTCGGGACAGGGGGCGACTATGGCTACACCTTC
cdr3_aa: CASSQFFGTGGDYGYTF

d_call: -
j_call: TRBJ2-6
clone_size: few
v_call: TRBV5-1
cdr3_nt: TGCGCCAGCAGCTTGGAACAGAGCTCTGGGGCCAACGTCCTGACTTTC
cdr3_aa: CASSLEQSSGANVLTF

d_call: TRBD1
j_call: TRBJ1-1
clone_size: once
v_call: TRBV27
cdr3_nt: TGTGCCAGCAGTTTATCAGCCAGGGGGAACGGAGTGTCTGAAGCTTTCTTT
cdr3_aa: CASSLSARGNGVSEAFF

d_call: TRBD1
j_call: TRBJ2-7
clone_size: -
v_call: TRBV7-9
cdr3_nt: TGTGCCAGCAGCTTACTTCCGGGAGCCAGGGGGCTACACGAGCAGTACTTC
cdr3_aa: CASSLLPGARGLHEQYF

d_call: -
j_call: TRBJ1-2
clone_size: -
v_call: TRBV6-5
cdr3_nt: TGTGCCAGCAGCCCGCGGGCATACCTCTATGGCTACACCTTC
cdr3_aa: CASSPRAYLYGYTF

d_call: TRBD2
j_call: TRBJ2-1
clone_size: few
v_call: TRBV5-6
cdr3_nt: TGTGCCAGCAGCTTGGAACTAGCGGGTTACAATGAGCAGTTCTTC
cdr3_aa: CASSLELAGYNEQFF

d_call: -
j_call: TRBJ1-5
clone_size: -
v_call: TRBV21-1
cdr3_nt: TGTGCCAGACGTCGGTTTTTGGCGCCCCGGGACAGGGGGCCTCAGCCCCAGCATTTT
cdr3_aa: CARRRFLAPRDRGPQPQHF

d_call: -
j_call: TRBJ1-4
clone_size: -
v_call: TRBV27
cdr3_nt: TGTGCCAGCAGACTCAGCAGGGGTAATGAAAAACTGTTTTTT
cdr3_aa: CASRLSRGNEKLFF

d_call: TRBD1
j_call: TRBJ2-2
clone_size: -
v_call: TRBV19
cdr3_nt: TGTGCCTCAAGTAATACAGGGGTATACACCGGGGAGCTGTTTTTT
cdr3_aa: CASSNTGVYTGELFF

d_call: -
j_call: TRBJ1-1
clone_size: -
v_call: TRBV4-1
cdr3_nt: TGCGCCAGCAGCCAACGCCCGACTTTCTCTGAAGCTTTCTTT
cdr3_aa: CASSQRPTFSEAFF

d_call: -
j_call: TRBJ2-3
clone_size: -
v_call: TRBV29-1
cdr3_nt: TGCAGCGTTGTGGAATTTAAGGGGGTCTCAGATACGCAGTATTTT
cdr3_aa: CSVVEFKGVSDTQYF

d_call: TRBD2
j_call: TRBJ2-1
clone_size: few
v_call: TRBV4-2
cdr3_nt: TGTGCCAGCAGCCAAGAAGCGGGGGCAAACTCCTACAATGAGCAGTTCTTC
cdr3_aa: CASSQEAGANSYNEQFF

d_call: TRBD2
j_call: TRBJ2-3
clone_size: -
v_call: TRBV10-2
cdr3_nt: TGCGCCAGCAGTGAGTCCGCCGTGGCTAGCGGGAGGAACACAGATACGCAGTATTTT
cdr3_aa: CASSESAVASGRNTDTQYF

d_call: TRBD1
j_call: TRBJ1-2
clone_size: -
v_call: TRBV19
cdr3_nt: TGTGCCAGTAGTTCGGACAGGGGGCTAAGGGGCTACACCTTC
cdr3_aa: CASSSDRGLRGYTF

d_call: -
j_call: TRBJ1-1
clone_size: -
v_call: TRBV28
cdr3_nt: TGTGCCAGCAGCGAAGAGGGCACTGAAGCTTTCTTT
cdr3_aa: CASSEEGTEAFF

d_call: TRBD2
j_call: TRBJ2-1
clone_size: -
v_call: TRBV5-4
cdr3_nt: TGTGCCAGCAGCCCGTCCGGGACTAGCGGGACCGAGCAGTTCTTC
cdr3_aa: CASSPSGTSGTEQFF

d_call: -
j_call: TRBJ1-1
clone_size: -
v_call: TRBV6-5
cdr3_nt: TGTGCCAGCAGTTACATCAGGGAGGGACCTGAAGCTTTCTTT
cdr3_aa: CASSYIREGPEAFF

d_call: -
j_call: TRBJ2-5
clone_size: -
v_call: TRBV13
cdr3_nt: TGTGCCAGCAGCTATCATGCGGACTTC
cdr3_aa: CASSYHADF

d_call: -
j_call: TRBJ1-1
clone_size: once
v_call: TRBV9
cdr3_nt: TGTGCCAGCAGCGTAGGAGGGTACACTGAAGCTTTCTTT
cdr3_aa: CASSVGGYTEAFF

d_call: -
j_call: TRBJ1-3
clone_size: once
v_call: TRBV7-8
cdr3_nt: TGTGCCAGCAGCCAACAGGGTAACGTGGACACCATATATTTT
cdr3_aa: CASSQQGNVDTIYF

d_call: TRBD1
j_call: TRBJ2-4
clone_size: -
v_call: TRBV18
cdr3_nt: TGTGCCAGCTCACCACCGGGACAGGGGGTAGGAGCCAAAAACATTCAGTACTTC
cdr3_aa: CASSPPGQGVGAKNIQYF

d_call: -
j_call: TRBJ1-2
clone_size: once
v_call: TRBV6-5
cdr3_nt: TGTGCCAGCAGTTACGGGGGCACAGCGACCTATGGCTACACCTTC
cdr3_aa: CASSYGGTATYGYTF

d_call: -
j_call: TRBJ2-7
clone_size: -
v_call: TRBV5-6
cdr3_nt: TGTGCCAGCAGCTTGGGGCACAACAGGGTAGTGAGCTCCTACGAGCAGTACTTC
cdr3_aa: CASSLGHNRVVSSYEQYF

d_call: -
j_call: TRBJ2-6
clone_size: -
v_call: TRBV6-1
cdr3_nt: TGTGCCAGCAGTGATGGAGGATCTGGGGCCAACGTCCTGACTTTC
cdr3_aa: CASSDGGSGANVLTF